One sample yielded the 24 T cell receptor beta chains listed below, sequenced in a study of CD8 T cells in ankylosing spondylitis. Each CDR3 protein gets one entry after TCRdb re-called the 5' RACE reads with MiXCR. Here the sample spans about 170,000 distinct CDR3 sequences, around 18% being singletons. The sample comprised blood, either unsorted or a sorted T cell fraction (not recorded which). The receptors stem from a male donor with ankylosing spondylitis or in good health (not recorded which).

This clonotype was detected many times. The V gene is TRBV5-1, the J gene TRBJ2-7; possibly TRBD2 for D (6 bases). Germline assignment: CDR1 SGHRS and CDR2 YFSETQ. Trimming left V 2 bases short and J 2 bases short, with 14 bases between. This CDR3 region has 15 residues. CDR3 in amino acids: CASSFQASDPYEQYF. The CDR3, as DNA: TGCGCCAGCAGCTTTCAAGCTAGCGATCCCTACGAGCAGTACTTC.

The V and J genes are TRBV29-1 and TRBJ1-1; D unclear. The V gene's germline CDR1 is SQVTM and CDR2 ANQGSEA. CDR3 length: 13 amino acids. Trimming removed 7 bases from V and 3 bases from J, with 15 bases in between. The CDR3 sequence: CSGLPAADTEAFF. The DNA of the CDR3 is TGCAGCGGCTTGCCCGCGGCGGACACTGAAGCTTTCTTT.

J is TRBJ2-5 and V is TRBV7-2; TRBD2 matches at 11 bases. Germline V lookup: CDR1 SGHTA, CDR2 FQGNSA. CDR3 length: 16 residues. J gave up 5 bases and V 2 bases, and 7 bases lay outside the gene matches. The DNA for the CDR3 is TGTGCCAGCAGCTTACCCGGGACTAGCGGCTATGAGACCCAGTACTTC. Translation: CASSLPGTSGYETQYF. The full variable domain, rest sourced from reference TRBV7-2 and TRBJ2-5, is GAGVSQSPSNKVTEKGKDVELRCDPISGHTALYWYRQSLGQGLEFLIYFQGNSAPDKSGLPSDRFSAERTGGSVSTLTIQRTQQEDSAVYLCASSLPGTSGYETQYFGPGTRLLVL.

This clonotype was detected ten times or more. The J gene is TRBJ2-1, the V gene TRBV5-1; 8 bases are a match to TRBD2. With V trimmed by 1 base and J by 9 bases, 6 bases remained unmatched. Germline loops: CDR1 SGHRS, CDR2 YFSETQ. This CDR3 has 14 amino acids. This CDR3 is CASSLQRERGEQFF. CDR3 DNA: TGCGCCAGCAGCTTGCAGCGGGAGAGGGGTGAGCAGTTCTTC.

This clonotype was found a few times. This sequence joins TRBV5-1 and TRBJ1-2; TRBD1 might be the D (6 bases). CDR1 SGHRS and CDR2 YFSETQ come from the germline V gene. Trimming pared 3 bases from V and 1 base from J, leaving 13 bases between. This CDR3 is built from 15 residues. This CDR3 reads CASSSGGALNYGYTF. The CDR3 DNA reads TGCGCCAGCAGCTCGGGGGGGGCCCTTAACTATGGCTACACCTTC.

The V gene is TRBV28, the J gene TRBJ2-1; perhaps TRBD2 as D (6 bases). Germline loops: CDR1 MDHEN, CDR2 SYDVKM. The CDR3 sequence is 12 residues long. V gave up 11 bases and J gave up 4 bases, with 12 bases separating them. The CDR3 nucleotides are TGTGCCTCGACGGCGGGGTACAATGAGCAGTTCTTC. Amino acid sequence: CASTAGYNEQFF.

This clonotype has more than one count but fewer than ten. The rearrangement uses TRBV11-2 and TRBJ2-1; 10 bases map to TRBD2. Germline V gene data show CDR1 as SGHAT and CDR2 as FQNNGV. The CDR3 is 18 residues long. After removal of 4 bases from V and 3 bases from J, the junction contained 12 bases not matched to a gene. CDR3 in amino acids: CASSSTSGKLWGYNEQFF. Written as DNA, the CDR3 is TGTGCCAGCAGCTCAACTAGCGGGAAACTCTGGGGCTACAATGAGCAGTTCTTC.

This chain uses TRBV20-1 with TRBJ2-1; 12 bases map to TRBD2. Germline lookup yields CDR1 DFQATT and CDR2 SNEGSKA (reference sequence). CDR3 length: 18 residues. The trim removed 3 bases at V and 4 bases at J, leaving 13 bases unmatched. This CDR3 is CSARALPSGGGMYNEQFF. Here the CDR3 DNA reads TGCAGTGCTAGGGCCCTACCTAGCGGGGGGGGTATGTACAATGAGCAGTTCTTC.

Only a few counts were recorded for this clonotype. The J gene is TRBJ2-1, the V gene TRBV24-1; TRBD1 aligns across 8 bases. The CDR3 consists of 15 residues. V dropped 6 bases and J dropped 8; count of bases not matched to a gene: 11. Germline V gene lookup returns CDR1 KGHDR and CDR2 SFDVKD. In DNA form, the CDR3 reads TGTGCCACCAGTCTAGGACAGGGAGGTCGCGATGAGCAGTTCTTC. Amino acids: CATSLGQGGRDEQFF.

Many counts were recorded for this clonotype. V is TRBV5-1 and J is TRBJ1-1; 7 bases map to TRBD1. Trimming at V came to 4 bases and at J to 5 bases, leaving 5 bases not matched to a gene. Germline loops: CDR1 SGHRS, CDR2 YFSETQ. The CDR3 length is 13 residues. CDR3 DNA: TGCGCCAGCAGCGGGGACAGCAGGACTGAAGCTTTCTTT. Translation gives CASSGDSRTEAFF.

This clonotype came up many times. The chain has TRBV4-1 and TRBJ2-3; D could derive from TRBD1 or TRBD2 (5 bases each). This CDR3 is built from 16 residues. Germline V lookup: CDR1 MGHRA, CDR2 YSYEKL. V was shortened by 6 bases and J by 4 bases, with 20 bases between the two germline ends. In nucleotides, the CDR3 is TGCGCCAGCAGTCCTCCCGGCGCCCGAGGGGCAGATACGCAGTATTTT. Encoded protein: CASSPPGARGADTQYF.

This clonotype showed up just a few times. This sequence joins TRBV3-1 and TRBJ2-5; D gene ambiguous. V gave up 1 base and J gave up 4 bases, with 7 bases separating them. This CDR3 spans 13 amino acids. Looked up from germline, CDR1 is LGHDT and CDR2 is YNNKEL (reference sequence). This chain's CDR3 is CASSQGSRETQYF. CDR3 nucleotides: TGTGCCAGCAGCCAAGGTAGTCGAGAGACCCAGTACTTC.

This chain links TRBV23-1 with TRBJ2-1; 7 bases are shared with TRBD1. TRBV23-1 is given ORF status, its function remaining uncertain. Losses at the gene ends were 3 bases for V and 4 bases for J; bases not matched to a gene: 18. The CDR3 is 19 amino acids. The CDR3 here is CASSHLAMTPPTGYNEQFF. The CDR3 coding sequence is TGCGCCAGCAGTCACCTCGCAATGACCCCTCCGACAGGGTACAATGAGCAGTTCTTC.

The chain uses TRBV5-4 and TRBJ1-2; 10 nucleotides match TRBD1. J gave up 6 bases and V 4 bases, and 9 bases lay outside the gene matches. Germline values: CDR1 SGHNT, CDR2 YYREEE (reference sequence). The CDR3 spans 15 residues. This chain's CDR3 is CASSRLTGGYNGYTF. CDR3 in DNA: TGTGCCAGCAGCCGACTGACAGGGGGCTACAATGGCTACACCTTC.

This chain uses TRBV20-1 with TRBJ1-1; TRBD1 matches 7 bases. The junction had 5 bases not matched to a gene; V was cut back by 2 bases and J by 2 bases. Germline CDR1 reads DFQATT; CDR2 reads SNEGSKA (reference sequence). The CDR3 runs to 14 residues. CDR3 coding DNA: TGCAGTGCTAGAAAGGGACAGTACAACACTGAAGCTTTCTTT. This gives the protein CSARKGQYNTEAFF.

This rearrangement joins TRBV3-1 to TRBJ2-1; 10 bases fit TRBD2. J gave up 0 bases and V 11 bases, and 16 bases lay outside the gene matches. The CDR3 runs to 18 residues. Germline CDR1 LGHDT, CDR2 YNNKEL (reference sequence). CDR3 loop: CAFCSRSSGRPSYNEQFF. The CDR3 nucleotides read TGTGCCTTCTGTTCCCGGAGTAGCGGGAGGCCCTCCTACAATGAGCAGTTCTTC.

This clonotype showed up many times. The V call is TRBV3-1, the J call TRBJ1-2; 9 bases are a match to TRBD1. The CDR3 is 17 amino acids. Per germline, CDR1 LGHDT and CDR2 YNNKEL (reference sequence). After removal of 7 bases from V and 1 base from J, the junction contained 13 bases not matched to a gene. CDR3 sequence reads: CASNSWRDREVNYGYTF. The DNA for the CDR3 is TGTGCCAGCAACTCTTGGCGGGACAGGGAAGTTAACTATGGCTACACCTTC.

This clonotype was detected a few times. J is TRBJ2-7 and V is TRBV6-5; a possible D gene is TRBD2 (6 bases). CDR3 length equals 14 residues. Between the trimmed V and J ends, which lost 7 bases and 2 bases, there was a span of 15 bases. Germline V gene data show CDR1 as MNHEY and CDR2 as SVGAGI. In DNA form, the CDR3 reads TGTGCCAGCAATCGGGACTCAACCCCCTACGAGCAGTACTTC. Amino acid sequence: CASNRDSTPYEQYF.

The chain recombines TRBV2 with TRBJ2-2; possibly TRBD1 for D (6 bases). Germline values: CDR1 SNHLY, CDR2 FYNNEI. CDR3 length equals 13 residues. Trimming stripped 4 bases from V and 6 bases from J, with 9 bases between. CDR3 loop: CASSVQGSGELFF. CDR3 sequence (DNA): TGTGCCAGCAGTGTACAGGGTTCCGGGGAGCTGTTTTTT.

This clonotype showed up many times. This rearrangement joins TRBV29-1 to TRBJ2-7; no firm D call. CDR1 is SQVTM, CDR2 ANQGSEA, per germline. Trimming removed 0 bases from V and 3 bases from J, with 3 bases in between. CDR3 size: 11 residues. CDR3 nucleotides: TGCAGCGTTGAAGAGCGCTACGAGCAGTACTTC. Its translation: CSVEERYEQYF.

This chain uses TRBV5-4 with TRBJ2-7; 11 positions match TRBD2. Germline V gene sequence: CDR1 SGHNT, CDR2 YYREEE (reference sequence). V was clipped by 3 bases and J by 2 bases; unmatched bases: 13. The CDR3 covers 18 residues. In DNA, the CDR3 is TGTGCCAGCAGCTCCTCGACTAGCGGGGCTCCCGAGGCCTACGAGCAGTACTTC. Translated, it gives CASSSSTSGAPEAYEQYF.

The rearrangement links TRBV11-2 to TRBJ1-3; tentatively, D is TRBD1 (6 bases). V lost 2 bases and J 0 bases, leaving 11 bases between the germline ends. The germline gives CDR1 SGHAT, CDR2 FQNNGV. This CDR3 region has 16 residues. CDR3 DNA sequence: TGTGCCAGCAGCTTAAGCGACAGGTCCTCTGGAAACACCATATATTTT. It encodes CASSLSDRSSGNTIYF.

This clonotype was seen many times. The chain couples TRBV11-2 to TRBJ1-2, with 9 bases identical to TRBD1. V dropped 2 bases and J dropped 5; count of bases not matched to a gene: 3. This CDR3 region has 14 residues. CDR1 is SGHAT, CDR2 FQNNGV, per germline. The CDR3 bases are TGTGCCAGCAGCTTATTCGGACAGGGGTATGGCTACACCTTC. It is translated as CASSLFGQGYGYTF.

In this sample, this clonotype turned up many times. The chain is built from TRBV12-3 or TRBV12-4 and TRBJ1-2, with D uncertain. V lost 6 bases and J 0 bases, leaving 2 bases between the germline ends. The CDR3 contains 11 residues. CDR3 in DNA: TGTGCCAGCAGCACTAACTATGGCTACACCTTC. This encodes CASSTNYGYTF.